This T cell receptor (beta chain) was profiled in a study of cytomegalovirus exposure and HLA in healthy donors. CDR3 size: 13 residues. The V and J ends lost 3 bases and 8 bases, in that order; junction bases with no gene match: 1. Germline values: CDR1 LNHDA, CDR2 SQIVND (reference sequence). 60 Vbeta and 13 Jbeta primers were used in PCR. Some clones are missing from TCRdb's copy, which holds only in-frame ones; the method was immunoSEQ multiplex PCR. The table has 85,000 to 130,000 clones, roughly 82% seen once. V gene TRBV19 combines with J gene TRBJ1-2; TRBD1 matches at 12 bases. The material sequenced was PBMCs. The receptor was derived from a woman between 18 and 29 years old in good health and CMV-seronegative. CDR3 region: CASSIGTGGGYTF. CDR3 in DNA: TGTGCCAGTAGTATTGGGACAGGGGGCGGCTACACCTTC.